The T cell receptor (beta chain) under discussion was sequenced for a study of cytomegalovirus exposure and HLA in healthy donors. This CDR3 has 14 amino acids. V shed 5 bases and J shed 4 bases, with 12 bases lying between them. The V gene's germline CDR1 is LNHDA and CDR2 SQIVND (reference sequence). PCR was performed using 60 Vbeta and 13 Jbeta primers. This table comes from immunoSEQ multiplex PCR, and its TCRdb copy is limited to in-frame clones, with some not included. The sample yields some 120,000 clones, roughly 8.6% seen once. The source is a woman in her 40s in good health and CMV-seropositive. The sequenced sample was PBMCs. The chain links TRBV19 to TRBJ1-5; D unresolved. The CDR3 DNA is TGTGCCAGTAGTCCCGGGTCCGGGAATCAGCCCCAGCATTTT. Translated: CASSPGSGNQPQHF.